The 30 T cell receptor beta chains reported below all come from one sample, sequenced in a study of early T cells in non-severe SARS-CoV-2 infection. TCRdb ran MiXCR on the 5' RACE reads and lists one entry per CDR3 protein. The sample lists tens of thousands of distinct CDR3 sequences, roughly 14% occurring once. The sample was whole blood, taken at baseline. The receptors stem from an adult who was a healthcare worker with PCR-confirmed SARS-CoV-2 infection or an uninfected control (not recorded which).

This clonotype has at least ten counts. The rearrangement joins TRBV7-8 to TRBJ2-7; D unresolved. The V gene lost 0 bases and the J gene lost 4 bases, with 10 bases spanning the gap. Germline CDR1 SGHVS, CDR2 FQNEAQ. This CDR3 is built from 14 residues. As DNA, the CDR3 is TGTGCCAGCAGCTTAGCGGAACTCACATACGAGCAGTACTTC. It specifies CASSLAELTYEQYF.

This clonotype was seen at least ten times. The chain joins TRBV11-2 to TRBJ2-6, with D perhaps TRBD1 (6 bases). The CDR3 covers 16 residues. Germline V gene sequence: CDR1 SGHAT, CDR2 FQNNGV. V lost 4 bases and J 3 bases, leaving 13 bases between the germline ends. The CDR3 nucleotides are TGTGCCAGCAGCTCAGGTACAGGGAGTGGGGCCAACGTCCTGACTTTC. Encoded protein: CASSSGTGSGANVLTF.

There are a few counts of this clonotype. Here the CDR3 DNA reads TGTGCCAGCAGCCCACTAAGCGGAGGAGTCACAGATACGCAGTATTTT. This translates into CASSPLSGGVTDTQYF. The rearrangement links TRBV3-1 to TRBJ2-3; possible D gene TRBD2, 5 bases. Germline values: CDR1 LGHDT, CDR2 YNNKEL (reference sequence). V was trimmed by 4 bases and J by 2 bases, leaving 16 bases between them. This CDR3 contains 16 residues.

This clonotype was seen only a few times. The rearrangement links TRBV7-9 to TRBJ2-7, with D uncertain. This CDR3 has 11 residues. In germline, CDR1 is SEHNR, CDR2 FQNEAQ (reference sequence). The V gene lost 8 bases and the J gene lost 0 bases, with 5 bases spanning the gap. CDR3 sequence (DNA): TGTGCCAGCGGGTCCTCCTACGAGCAGTACTTC. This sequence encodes CASGSSYEQYF.

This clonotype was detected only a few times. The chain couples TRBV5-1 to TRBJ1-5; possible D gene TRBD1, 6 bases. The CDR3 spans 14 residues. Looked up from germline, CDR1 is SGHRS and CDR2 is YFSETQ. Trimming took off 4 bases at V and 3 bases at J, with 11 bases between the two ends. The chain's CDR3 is CASSHRELNQPQHF. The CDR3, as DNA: TGCGCCAGCAGCCACAGGGAGCTCAATCAGCCCCAGCATTTT.

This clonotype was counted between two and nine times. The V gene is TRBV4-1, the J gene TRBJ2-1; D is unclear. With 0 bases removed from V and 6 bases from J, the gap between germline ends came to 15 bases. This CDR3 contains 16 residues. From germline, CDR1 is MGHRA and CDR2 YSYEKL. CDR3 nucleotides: TGCGCCAGCAGCCAAGAGGACGCAGCGATGGCCAATGAGCAGTTCTTC. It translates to CASSQEDAAMANEQFF.

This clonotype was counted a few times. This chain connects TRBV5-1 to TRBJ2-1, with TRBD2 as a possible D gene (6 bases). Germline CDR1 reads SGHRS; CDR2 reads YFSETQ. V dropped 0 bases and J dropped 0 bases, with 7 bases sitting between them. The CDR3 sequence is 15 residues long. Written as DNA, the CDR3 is TGCGCCAGCAGCTTGGGGGAGGTCTCCTACAATGAGCAGTTCTTC. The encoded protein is CASSLGEVSYNEQFF. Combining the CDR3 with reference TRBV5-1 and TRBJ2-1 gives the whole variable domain KAGVTQTPRYLIKTRGQQVTLSCSPISGHRSVSWYQQTPGQGLQFLFEYFSETQRNKGNFPGRFSGRQFSNSRSEMNVSTLELGDSALYLCASSLGEVSYNEQFFGPGTRLTVL.

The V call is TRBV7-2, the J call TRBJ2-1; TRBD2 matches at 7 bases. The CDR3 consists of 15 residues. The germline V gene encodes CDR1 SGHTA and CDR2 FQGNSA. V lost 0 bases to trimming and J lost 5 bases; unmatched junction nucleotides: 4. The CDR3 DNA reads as TGTGCCAGCAGCTTAGCGACTAGCACCCACAATGAGCAGTTCTTC. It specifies CASSLATSTHNEQFF.

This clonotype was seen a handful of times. The CDR3 DNA follows: TGTGCCTGGAGGGAAAACTTCAATCAGCCCCAGCATTTT. It yields the protein CAWRENFNQPQHF. J is TRBJ1-5 and V is TRBV30; no reliable D call. V was cut by 3 bases and J by 3 bases, with 9 bases left in between. The CDR3 covers 13 residues. CDR1 GTSNPN and CDR2 SVGIG come from the germline V gene (reference sequence).

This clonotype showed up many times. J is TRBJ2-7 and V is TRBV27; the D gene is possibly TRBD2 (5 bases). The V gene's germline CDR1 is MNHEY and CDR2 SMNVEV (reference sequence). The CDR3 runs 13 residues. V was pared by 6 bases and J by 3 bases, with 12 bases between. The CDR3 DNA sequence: TGTGCCAGCAGAAGACTGGGAGACTACGAGCAGTACTTC. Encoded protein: CASRRLGDYEQYF.

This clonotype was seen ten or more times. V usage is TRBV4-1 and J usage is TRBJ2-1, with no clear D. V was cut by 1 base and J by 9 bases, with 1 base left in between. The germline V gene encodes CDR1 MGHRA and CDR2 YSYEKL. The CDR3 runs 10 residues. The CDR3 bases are TGCGCCAGCAGCCAAGGTGAGCAGTTCTTC. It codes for CASSQGEQFF.

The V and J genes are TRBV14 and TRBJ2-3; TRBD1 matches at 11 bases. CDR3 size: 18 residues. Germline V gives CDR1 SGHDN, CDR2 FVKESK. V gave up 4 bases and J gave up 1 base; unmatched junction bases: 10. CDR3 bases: TGTGCCAGCAGCCGCCGGGACAGGGGGTCTCCCCGCACAGATACGCAGTATTTT. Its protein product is CASSRRDRGSPRTDTQYF.

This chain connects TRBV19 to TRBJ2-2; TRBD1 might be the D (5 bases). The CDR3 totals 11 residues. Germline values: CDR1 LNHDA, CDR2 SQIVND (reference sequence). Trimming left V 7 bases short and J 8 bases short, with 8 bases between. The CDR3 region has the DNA TGTGCCAGTATAGGGGCAGGGGAGCTGTTTTTT. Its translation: CASIGAGELFF.

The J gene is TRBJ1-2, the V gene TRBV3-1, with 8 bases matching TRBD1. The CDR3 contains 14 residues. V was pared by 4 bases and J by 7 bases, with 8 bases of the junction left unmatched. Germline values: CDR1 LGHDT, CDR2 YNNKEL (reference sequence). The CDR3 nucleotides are TGTGCCAGCAGCCCTCGGACAGGGAGGGGTGGCTACACCTTC. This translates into CASSPRTGRGGYTF.

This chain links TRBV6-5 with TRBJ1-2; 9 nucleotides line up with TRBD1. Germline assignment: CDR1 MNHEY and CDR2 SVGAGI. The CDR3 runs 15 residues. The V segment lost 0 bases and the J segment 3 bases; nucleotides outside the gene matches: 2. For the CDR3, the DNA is TGTGCCAGCAGTTACTCAGGGACAGGGCACTATGGCTACACCTTC. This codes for CASSYSGTGHYGYTF.

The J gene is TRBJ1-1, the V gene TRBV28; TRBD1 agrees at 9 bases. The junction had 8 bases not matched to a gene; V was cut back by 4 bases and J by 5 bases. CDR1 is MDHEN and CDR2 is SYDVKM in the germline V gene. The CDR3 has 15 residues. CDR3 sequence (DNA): TGTGCCAGCAGTTCCCGGGACAGGGAAGATACTGAAGCTTTCTTT. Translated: CASSSRDREDTEAFF.

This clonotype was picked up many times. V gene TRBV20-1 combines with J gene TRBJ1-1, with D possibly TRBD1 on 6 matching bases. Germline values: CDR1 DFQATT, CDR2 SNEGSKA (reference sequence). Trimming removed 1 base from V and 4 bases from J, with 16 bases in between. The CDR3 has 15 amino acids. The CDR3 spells CSARAPSGGGTEAFF. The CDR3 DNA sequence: TGCAGTGCTAGAGCCCCGAGTGGAGGGGGCACTGAAGCTTTCTTT.

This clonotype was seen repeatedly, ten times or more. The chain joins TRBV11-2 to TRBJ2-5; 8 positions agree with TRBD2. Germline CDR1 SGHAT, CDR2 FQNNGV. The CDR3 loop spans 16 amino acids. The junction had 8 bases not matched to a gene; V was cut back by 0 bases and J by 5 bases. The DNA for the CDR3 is TGTGCCAGCAGCTTAGACCCTAGCGGGCGGCACGAGACCCAGTACTTC. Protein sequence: CASSLDPSGRHETQYF.

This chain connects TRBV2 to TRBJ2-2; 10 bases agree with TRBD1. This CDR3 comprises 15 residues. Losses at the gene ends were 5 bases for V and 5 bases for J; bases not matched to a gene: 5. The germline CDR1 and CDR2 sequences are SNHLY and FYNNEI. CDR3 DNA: TGTGCCAGCAGTTTGACAGGGGGCCTTACCGGGGAGCTGTTTTTT. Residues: CASSLTGGLTGELFF.

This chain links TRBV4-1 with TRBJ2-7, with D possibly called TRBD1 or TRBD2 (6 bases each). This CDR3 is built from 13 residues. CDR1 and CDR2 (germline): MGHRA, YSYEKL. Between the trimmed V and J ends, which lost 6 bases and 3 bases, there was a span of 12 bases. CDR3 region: CASRRGVGYEQYF. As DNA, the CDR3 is TGCGCCAGCAGAAGGGGGGTAGGCTACGAGCAGTACTTC.

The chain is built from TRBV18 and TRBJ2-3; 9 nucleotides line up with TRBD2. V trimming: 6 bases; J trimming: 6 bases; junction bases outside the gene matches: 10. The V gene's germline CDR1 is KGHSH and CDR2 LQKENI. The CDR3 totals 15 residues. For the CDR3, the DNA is TGTGCCAGCTCTCCGGGACTAGCAGTTACCGATACGCAGTATTTT. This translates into CASSPGLAVTDTQYF.

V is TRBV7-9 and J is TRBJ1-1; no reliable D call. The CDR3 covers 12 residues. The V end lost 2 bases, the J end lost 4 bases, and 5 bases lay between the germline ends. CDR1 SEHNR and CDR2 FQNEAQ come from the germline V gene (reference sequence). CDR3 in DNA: TGTGCCAGCAGCTTACTCGGCACTGAAGCTTTCTTT. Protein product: CASSLLGTEAFF.

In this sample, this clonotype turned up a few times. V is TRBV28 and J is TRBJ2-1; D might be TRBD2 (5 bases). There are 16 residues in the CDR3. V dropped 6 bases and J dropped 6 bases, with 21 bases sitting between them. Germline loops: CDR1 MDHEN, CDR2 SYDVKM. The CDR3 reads CASRIRLGLGGNEQFF. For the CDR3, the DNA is TGTGCCAGCAGAATTCGGCTGGGCCTTGGAGGCAATGAGCAGTTCTTC.

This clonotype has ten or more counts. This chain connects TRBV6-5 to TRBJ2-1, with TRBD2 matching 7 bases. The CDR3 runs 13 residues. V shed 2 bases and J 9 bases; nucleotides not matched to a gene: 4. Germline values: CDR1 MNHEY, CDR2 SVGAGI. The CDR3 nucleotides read TGTGCCAGCAGTTACCCTCCTAGCGGTGAGCAGTTCTTC. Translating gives CASSYPPSGEQFF.

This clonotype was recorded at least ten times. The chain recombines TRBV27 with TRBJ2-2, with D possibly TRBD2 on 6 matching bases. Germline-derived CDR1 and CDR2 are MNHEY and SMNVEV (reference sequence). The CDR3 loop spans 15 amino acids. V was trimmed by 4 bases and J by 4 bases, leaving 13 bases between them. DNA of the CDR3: TGTGCCAGCAGTTGGAGGGGTGCTTCCACCGGGGAGCTGTTTTTT. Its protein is CASSWRGASTGELFF.

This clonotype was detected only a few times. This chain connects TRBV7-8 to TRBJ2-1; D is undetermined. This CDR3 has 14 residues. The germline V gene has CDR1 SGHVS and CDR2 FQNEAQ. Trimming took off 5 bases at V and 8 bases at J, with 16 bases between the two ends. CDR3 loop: CASSPAAWGDEQFF. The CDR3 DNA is TGTGCCAGCAGCCCGGCTGCATGGGGTGATGAGCAGTTCTTC. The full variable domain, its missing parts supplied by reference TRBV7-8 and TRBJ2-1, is GAGVSQSPRYKVAKRGQDVALRCDPISGHVSLFWYQQALGQGPEFLTYFQNEAQLDKSGLPSDRFFAERPEGSVSTLKIQRTQQEDSAVYLCASSPAAWGDEQFFGPGTRLTVL.

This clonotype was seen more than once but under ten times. CDR3 nucleotides: TGTGCCAGCAGTTACAGGGCAAAACAGCCCCAGCATTTT. Amino acid sequence: CASSYRAKQPQHF. V and J are TRBV27 and TRBJ1-5, with D maybe TRBD1 (6 bases). The CDR3 loop spans 13 amino acids. Germline assignment: CDR1 MNHEY and CDR2 SMNVEV (reference sequence). V was cut by 4 bases and J by 7 bases, with 11 bases left in between.

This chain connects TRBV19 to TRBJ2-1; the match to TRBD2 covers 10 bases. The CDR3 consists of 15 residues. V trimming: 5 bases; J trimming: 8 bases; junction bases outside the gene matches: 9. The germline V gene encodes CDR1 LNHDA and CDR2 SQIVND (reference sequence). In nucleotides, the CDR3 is TGTGCCAGTAGTTCTTTAGCGGGGGGCTCCGATGAGCAGTTCTTC. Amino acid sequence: CASSSLAGGSDEQFF.

The CDR3 DNA follows: TGTGCCAGCAGCTGGTCACAGGGAGACGGAGCTTTCTTT. This codes for CASSWSQGDGAFF. The rearrangement joins TRBV5-5 to TRBJ1-1; a possible D gene is TRBD1 (6 bases). Trimming shortened V by 3 bases and J by 10 bases, and 16 bases separated the two germline ends. The germline CDR1 and CDR2 sequences are SGHKS and YYEKEE (reference sequence). The CDR3 runs 13 residues.

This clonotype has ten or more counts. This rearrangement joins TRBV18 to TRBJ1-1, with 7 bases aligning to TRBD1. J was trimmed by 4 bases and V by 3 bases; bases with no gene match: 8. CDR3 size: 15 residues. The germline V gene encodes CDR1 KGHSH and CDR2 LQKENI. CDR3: CASSPSTGTATEAFF. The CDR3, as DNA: TGTGCCAGCTCACCCTCGACAGGGACGGCCACTGAAGCTTTCTTT. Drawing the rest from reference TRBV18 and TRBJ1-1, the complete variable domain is NAGVMQNPRHLVRRRGQEARLRCSPMKGHSHVYWYRQLPEEGLKFMVYLQKENIIDESGMPKERFSAEFPKEGPSILRIQQVVRGDSAAYFCASSPSTGTATEAFFGQGTRLTVV.